The rows below give T cell receptor beta chains drawn from one sample of a study of cytomegalovirus exposure and HLA in healthy donors. Data came from immunoSEQ multiplex PCR; TCRdb stores just in-frame clones and leaves some out. This table holds over 150,000 clones, around three quarters found once. The source material was PBMCs. Receptors were obtained from a man aged 30 to 39 in good health and CMV-seropositive. Both conserved end residues are part of each CDR3. The order of the fields is clone size, J gene, D gene, V gene, CDR3 protein, CDR3 DNA. The D gene is left open where the match is weak. Not all rows give a size; the values are once, few, many and, for expanded clones, a class.

abundance: NA
j_gene: TRBJ1-2
d_gene: TRBD1
v_gene: TRBV6-5
CDR3aa: CASRYRGTGNGYTF
CDR3nt: TGTGCCAGCAGGTACCGCGGGACAGGGAATGGCTACACCTTC

abundance: NA
j_gene: TRBJ2-3
d_gene: TRBD1
v_gene: TRBV28
CDR3aa: CASSSVQGQGNTDTQYF
CDR3nt: TGTGCCAGCAGTTCGGTCCAGGGACAGGGAAACACAGATACGCAGTATTTT

abundance: once
j_gene: TRBJ2-5
d_gene: NA
v_gene: TRBV6-5
CDR3aa: CASRRDPSVETQYF
CDR3nt: TGTGCCAGCAGGCGCGATCCTAGCGTCGAGACCCAGTACTTC

abundance: NA
j_gene: TRBJ1-2
d_gene: NA
v_gene: TRBV7-2
CDR3aa: CASSRTRGNYGYTF
CDR3nt: TGTGCCAGCAGCCGGACCAGGGGAAACTATGGCTACACCTTC

abundance: NA
j_gene: TRBJ2-2
d_gene: NA
v_gene: TRBV6-1
CDR3aa: CASSVLGARTGELFF
CDR3nt: TGTGCCAGCAGTGTGTTGGGGGCGCGAACCGGGGAGCTGTTTTTT

abundance: NA
j_gene: TRBJ1-2
d_gene: TRBD1
v_gene: TRBV15
CDR3aa: CATSRVVGGPPRGYTF
CDR3nt: TGTGCCACCAGCAGAGTAGTAGGGGGCCCCCCTCGGGGCTACACCTTC

abundance: NA
j_gene: TRBJ1-6
d_gene: NA
v_gene: TRBV6-1
CDR3aa: CASILSGGFNSPLHF
CDR3nt: TGTGCCAGCATTCTAAGCGGGGGGTTTAATTCACCCCTCCACTTT

abundance: once
j_gene: TRBJ2-7
d_gene: NA
v_gene: TRBV11-3
CDR3aa: CASSPRGASYEQYF
CDR3nt: TGTGCCAGCAGTCCCCGGGGGGCGTCCTACGAGCAGTACTTC

abundance: NA
j_gene: TRBJ2-2
d_gene: TRBD2
v_gene: TRBV4-1
CDR3aa: CASSQGLQTGGNTGELFF
CDR3nt: TGCGCCAGCAGCCAGGGCCTCCAGACGGGGGGGAACACCGGGGAGCTGTTTTTT

abundance: NA
j_gene: TRBJ2-4
d_gene: TRBD1
v_gene: TRBV19
CDR3aa: CASSYRRTGFGLRAKNIQYF
CDR3nt: TGTGCCAGTAGTTACCGACGGACAGGGTTCGGCCTAAGGGCCAAAAACATTCAGTACTTC

abundance: NA
j_gene: TRBJ1-2
d_gene: NA
v_gene: TRBV6-1
CDR3aa: CASSVRAYGYTF
CDR3nt: TGTGCCAGCAGTGTCCGAGCATATGGCTACACCTTC

abundance: NA
j_gene: TRBJ1-4
d_gene: NA
v_gene: TRBV5-1
CDR3aa: CASSGGQINEKLFF
CDR3nt: TGCGCCAGCAGCGGCGGACAGATAAATGAAAAACTGTTTTTT

abundance: NA
j_gene: TRBJ2-5
d_gene: NA
v_gene: TRBV6-5
CDR3aa: CASSGDGSQETQYF
CDR3nt: TGTGCCAGCAGTGGGGACGGGAGCCAAGAGACCCAGTACTTC

abundance: NA
j_gene: TRBJ2-3
d_gene: NA
v_gene: TRBV2
CDR3aa: CASSGDSGTDTQYF
CDR3nt: TGTGCCAGCAGTGGGGATAGCGGAACAGATACGCAGTATTTT

abundance: NA
j_gene: TRBJ2-5
d_gene: TRBD1
v_gene: TRBV28
CDR3aa: CASCQGQGAETQYF
CDR3nt: TGTGCCAGCTGCCAAGGGCAGGGGGCGGAGACCCAGTACTTC

abundance: NA
j_gene: TRBJ1-2
d_gene: TRBD1
v_gene: TRBV6-5
CDR3aa: CASKGQGNGYTF
CDR3nt: TGTGCCAGCAAAGGACAGGGGAATGGCTACACCTTC

abundance: NA
j_gene: TRBJ2-3
d_gene: NA
v_gene: TRBV4-1
CDR3aa: CASSQGLLGTSTDTQYF
CDR3nt: TGCGCCAGCAGCCAAGGATTACTAGGGACTAGCACAGATACGCAGTATTTT

abundance: NA
j_gene: TRBJ1-1
d_gene: NA
v_gene: TRBV6-1
CDR3aa: CASRGGGNTEAFF
CDR3nt: TGTGCCAGCAGAGGCGGAGGTAACACTGAAGCTTTCTTT

abundance: NA
j_gene: TRBJ2-1
d_gene: TRBD2
v_gene: TRBV27
CDR3aa: CASSKGTSGYNEQFF
CDR3nt: TGTGCCAGCAGTAAAGGGACTAGCGGCTACAATGAGCAGTTCTTC

abundance: NA
j_gene: TRBJ2-7
d_gene: NA
v_gene: TRBV6-5
CDR3aa: CASKGVEQYF
CDR3nt: TGTGCCAGCAAAGGGGTTGAGCAGTACTTC

abundance: NA
j_gene: TRBJ2-7
d_gene: NA
v_gene: TRBV7-9
CDR3aa: CASSPANEQYF
CDR3nt: TGTGCCAGCAGCCCAGCGAACGAGCAGTACTTC

abundance: NA
j_gene: TRBJ2-7
d_gene: NA
v_gene: TRBV10-3
CDR3aa: CAIGFRYEQYF
CDR3nt: TGTGCCATCGGTTTCAGGTACGAGCAGTACTTC

abundance: NA
j_gene: TRBJ1-6
d_gene: TRBD1
v_gene: TRBV27
CDR3aa: CASSTGQGLNSPLHF
CDR3nt: TGTGCCAGCAGTACCGGACAGGGGTTGAATTCACCCCTCCACTTT

abundance: NA
j_gene: TRBJ2-7
d_gene: TRBD1
v_gene: TRBV11-2
CDR3aa: CASSKGQGRYEQYF
CDR3nt: TGTGCCAGCAGTAAAGGACAGGGGCGCTACGAGCAGTACTTC

abundance: NA
j_gene: TRBJ1-6
d_gene: TRBD1
v_gene: TRBV18
CDR3aa: CASSAGQGMAPLHF
CDR3nt: TGTGCCAGCTCAGCGGGACAGGGGATGGCACCCCTCCACTTT

abundance: NA
j_gene: TRBJ2-3
d_gene: TRBD2
v_gene: TRBV4-1
CDR3aa: CASSPIVAGGPVLGDTQYF
CDR3nt: TGCGCCAGCAGCCCGATCGTAGCGGGGGGGCCGGTCTTGGGAGATACGCAGTATTTT

abundance: NA
j_gene: TRBJ2-1
d_gene: NA
v_gene: TRBV4-1
CDR3aa: CASSQGGADEQFF
CDR3nt: TGCGCCAGCAGCCAGGGGGGGGCAGATGAGCAGTTCTTC

abundance: NA
j_gene: TRBJ2-2
d_gene: NA
v_gene: TRBV28
CDR3aa: CASTLAITGELFF
CDR3nt: TGTGCCAGCACCTTAGCCATTACCGGGGAGCTGTTTTTT

abundance: NA
j_gene: TRBJ1-2
d_gene: NA
v_gene: TRBV6-6
CDR3aa: CASSYETTGYTF
CDR3nt: TGTGCCAGCAGTTACGAGACAACAGGCTACACCTTC

abundance: few
j_gene: TRBJ1-5
d_gene: TRBD1
v_gene: TRBV30
CDR3aa: CAWSPGQGDQPQHF
CDR3nt: TGTGCCTGGAGCCCGGGACAGGGTGATCAGCCCCAGCATTTT

abundance: once
j_gene: TRBJ2-7
d_gene: NA
v_gene: TRBV30
CDR3aa: CAWSVLDEQYF
CDR3nt: TGTGCCTGGAGTGTTCTCGACGAGCAGTACTTC

abundance: once
j_gene: TRBJ2-1
d_gene: NA
v_gene: TRBV12-5
CDR3aa: CASGQTLTSFHNEQFF
CDR3nt: TGTGCTAGTGGTCAAACACTCACTAGTTTCCACAATGAGCAGTTCTTC

abundance: NA
j_gene: TRBJ2-7
d_gene: NA
v_gene: TRBV6-5
CDR3aa: CASSYSRLTYEQYF
CDR3nt: TGTGCCAGCAGTTACTCGCGGCTTACCTACGAGCAGTACTTC

abundance: NA
j_gene: TRBJ2-2
d_gene: TRBD1
v_gene: TRBV7-6
CDR3aa: CASSLATGDTGELFF
CDR3nt: TGTGCCAGCAGCTTAGCGACAGGGGACACCGGGGAGCTGTTTTTT

abundance: NA
j_gene: TRBJ1-1
d_gene: NA
v_gene: TRBV21-1
CDR3aa: CASSKESSGQGANTEAFF
CDR3nt: TGTGCCAGCAGCAAAGAGTCGTCAGGACAGGGGGCGAACACTGAAGCTTTCTTT

abundance: NA
j_gene: TRBJ2-1
d_gene: TRBD1
v_gene: TRBV6-6
CDR3aa: CATGQGLTEQFF
CDR3nt: TGTGCCACCGGACAGGGATTAACTGAGCAGTTCTTC

abundance: NA
j_gene: TRBJ1-4
d_gene: TRBD1
v_gene: TRBV7-7
CDR3aa: CASSPSTGNEKLFF
CDR3nt: TGTGCCAGCAGCCCCTCGACAGGGAATGAAAAACTGTTTTTT

abundance: NA
j_gene: TRBJ1-5
d_gene: NA
v_gene: TRBV7-2
CDR3aa: CASSLGFGGYQPQHF
CDR3nt: TGTGCCAGCAGCTTAGGATTCGGGGGATATCAGCCCCAGCATTTT

abundance: NA
j_gene: TRBJ2-3
d_gene: TRBD2
v_gene: TRBV10-2
CDR3aa: CASRVSGGPVTDTQYF
CDR3nt: TGCGCCAGCAGGGTTAGCGGGGGACCTGTCACAGATACGCAGTATTTT

abundance: few
j_gene: TRBJ1-4
d_gene: TRBD1
v_gene: TRBV7-9
CDR3aa: CASSLTSGQGARSEKLFF
CDR3nt: TGTGCCAGCAGCCTCACTTCGGGACAGGGGGCAAGAAGTGAAAAACTGTTTTTT

abundance: NA
j_gene: TRBJ1-4
d_gene: TRBD1
v_gene: TRBV7-9
CDR3aa: CASSLALDRGEWEKLFF
CDR3nt: TGTGCCAGCAGCTTAGCCCTCGACAGGGGAGAATGGGAAAAACTGTTTTTT

abundance: NA
j_gene: TRBJ2-2
d_gene: NA
v_gene: TRBV5-1
CDR3aa: CASSLEGRSTGELFF
CDR3nt: TGCGCCAGCAGCTTGGAGGGGAGGAGCACCGGGGAGCTGTTTTTT

abundance: NA
j_gene: TRBJ2-4
d_gene: NA
v_gene: TRBV7-9
CDR3aa: CASSTTSGGRGNIQYF
CDR3nt: TGTGCCAGCTCAACGACGTCAGGGGGGCGTGGAAACATTCAGTACTTC

abundance: NA
j_gene: TRBJ2-7
d_gene: TRBD2
v_gene: TRBV11-2
CDR3aa: CASSSRTGAGLKSSYEQYF
CDR3nt: TGTGCCAGCAGCTCTCGGACCGGAGCGGGACTTAAAAGCTCCTACGAGCAGTACTTC

abundance: NA
j_gene: TRBJ1-6
d_gene: TRBD1
v_gene: TRBV7-3
CDR3aa: CASSLLGQNSPLHF
CDR3nt: TGTGCCAGCAGCTTATTGGGACAGAATTCACCCCTCCACTTT

abundance: NA
j_gene: TRBJ1-5
d_gene: TRBD1
v_gene: TRBV7-9
CDR3aa: CASSLGQGATQPQHF
CDR3nt: TGTGCCAGCAGCCTGGGACAGGGTGCAACTCAGCCCCAGCATTTT

abundance: few
j_gene: TRBJ2-1
d_gene: TRBD2
v_gene: TRBV4-3
CDR3aa: CASSQALPGLAGNNEQFF
CDR3nt: TGCGCCAGCAGCCAAGCCTTACCGGGACTAGCGGGGAACAATGAGCAGTTCTTC

abundance: NA
j_gene: TRBJ2-5
d_gene: TRBD1
v_gene: TRBV10-3
CDR3aa: CAISETGAGETQYF
CDR3nt: TGTGCCATCAGTGAAACAGGGGCGGGAGAGACCCAGTACTTC

abundance: few
j_gene: TRBJ2-2
d_gene: NA
v_gene: TRBV19
CDR3aa: CASSPGRGNTGELFF
CDR3nt: TGTGCCAGTAGCCCTGGGCGGGGGAACACCGGGGAGCTGTTTTTT

abundance: NA
j_gene: TRBJ2-7
d_gene: TRBD2
v_gene: TRBV4-1
CDR3aa: CASSQDAGGGLPEQYF
CDR3nt: TGCGCCAGCAGCCAAGATGCGGGGGGTGGCCTCCCCGAGCAGTACTTC

abundance: NA
j_gene: TRBJ1-6
d_gene: NA
v_gene: TRBV15
CDR3aa: CATRWGDSPLHF
CDR3nt: TGTGCCACCAGGTGGGGGGATTCACCCCTCCACTTT

abundance: NA
j_gene: TRBJ2-3
d_gene: TRBD2
v_gene: TRBV4-1
CDR3aa: CASSQGLGGDTQYF
CDR3nt: TGCGCCAGCAGCCAAGGTCTGGGGGGGGATACGCAGTATTTT

abundance: NA
j_gene: TRBJ2-7
d_gene: TRBD1
v_gene: TRBV10-3
CDR3aa: CAISGQGSTYEQYF
CDR3nt: TGTGCCATCAGTGGACAGGGGTCCACCTACGAGCAGTACTTC

abundance: NA
j_gene: TRBJ2-1
d_gene: NA
v_gene: TRBV5-1
CDR3aa: CASSSQGNEQFF
CDR3nt: TGCGCCAGCAGCTCTCAGGGGAATGAGCAGTTCTTC

abundance: NA
j_gene: TRBJ2-5
d_gene: TRBD1
v_gene: TRBV7-6
CDR3aa: CASSFAGTGKTQYF
CDR3nt: TGTGCCAGCAGCTTTGCCGGGACAGGGAAGACCCAGTACTTC

abundance: once
j_gene: TRBJ1-1
d_gene: TRBD1
v_gene: TRBV10-3
CDR3aa: CAISEPGQGAGTEAFF
CDR3nt: TGTGCCATCAGTGAGCCGGGACAGGGGGCAGGGACTGAAGCTTTCTTT

abundance: NA
j_gene: TRBJ2-7
d_gene: NA
v_gene: TRBV7-2
CDR3aa: CASSLSPSFEQYF
CDR3nt: TGTGCCAGCAGCTTATCTCCGTCCTTCGAGCAGTACTTC

abundance: once
j_gene: TRBJ2-7
d_gene: NA
v_gene: TRBV25-1
CDR3aa: CASSENSIRTYEQYF
CDR3nt: TGTGCCAGCAGTGAAAATAGCATTAGAACCTACGAGCAGTACTTC

abundance: NA
j_gene: TRBJ2-7
d_gene: NA
v_gene: TRBV5-1
CDR3aa: CASSLNPSSYEQYF
CDR3nt: TGCGCCAGCAGCTTGAATCCGAGCTCCTACGAGCAGTACTTC